A single T cell receptor (beta chain) is shown here with its context. After removal of 2 bases from V and 4 bases from J, the junction contained 3 bases not matched to a gene. Germline lookup yields CDR1 SGHDN and CDR2 FVKESK. This CDR3 region has 15 residues. TCRdb re-derived calls from the RT-PCR reads in MiXCR, one entry per CDR3 protein. Seen here are more than 550,000 distinct CDR3 sequences, approximately 15% observed once, and the top ten hold 3% to 4.5%. Material: memory CD4+ T cells from blood. This TCR came from a female donor in good health, serving as a healthy control. The rearrangement uses TRBV14 and TRBJ2-1; 9 positions agree with TRBD2. For the CDR3, the DNA is TGTGCCAGCAGCCAACTAGCGGGGAATTACAATGAGCAGTTCTTC. Translating gives CASSQLAGNYNEQFF.